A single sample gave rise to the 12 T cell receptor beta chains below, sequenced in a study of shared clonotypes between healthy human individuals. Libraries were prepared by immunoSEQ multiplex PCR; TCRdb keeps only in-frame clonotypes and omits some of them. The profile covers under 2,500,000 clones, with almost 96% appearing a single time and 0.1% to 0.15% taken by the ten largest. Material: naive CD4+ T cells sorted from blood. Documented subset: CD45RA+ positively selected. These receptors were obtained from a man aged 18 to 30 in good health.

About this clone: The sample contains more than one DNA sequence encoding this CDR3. The CDR3 protein is CSVGGTVSSYNEQFF. The CDR3 coding sequence is TGCAGCGTTGGCGGAACGGTGAGCTCCTACAATGAGCAGTTCTTC. The chain combines TRBV29-1 with TRBJ2-1; D is unclear. The germline V gene encodes CDR1 SQVTM and CDR2 ANQGSEA. This CDR3 has 15 residues. The ends were cut back, 4 bases at V and 0 bases at J, with 13 bases in the middle.

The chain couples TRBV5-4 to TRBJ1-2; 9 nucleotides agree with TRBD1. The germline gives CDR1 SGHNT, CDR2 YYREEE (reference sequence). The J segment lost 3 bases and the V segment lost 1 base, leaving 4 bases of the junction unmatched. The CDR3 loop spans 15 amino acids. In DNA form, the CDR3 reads TGTGCCAGCAGCTTGTCGGGACAGGGATACTATGGCTACACCTTC. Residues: CASSLSGQGYYGYTF.

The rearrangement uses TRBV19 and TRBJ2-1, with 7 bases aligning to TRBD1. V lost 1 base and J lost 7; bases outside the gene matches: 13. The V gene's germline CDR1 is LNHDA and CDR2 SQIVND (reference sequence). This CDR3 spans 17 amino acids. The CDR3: CASSIGRDRLLVNEQFF. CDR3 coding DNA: TGTGCCAGTAGTATAGGTCGGGACAGACTACTAGTGAATGAGCAGTTCTTC.

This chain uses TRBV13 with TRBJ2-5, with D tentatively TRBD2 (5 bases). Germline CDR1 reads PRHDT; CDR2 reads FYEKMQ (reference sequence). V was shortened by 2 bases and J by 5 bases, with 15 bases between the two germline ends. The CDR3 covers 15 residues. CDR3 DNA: TGTGCCAGCAGCTTAATAGGACGCCGAGGGGAGACCCAGTACTTC. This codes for CASSLIGRRGETQYF.

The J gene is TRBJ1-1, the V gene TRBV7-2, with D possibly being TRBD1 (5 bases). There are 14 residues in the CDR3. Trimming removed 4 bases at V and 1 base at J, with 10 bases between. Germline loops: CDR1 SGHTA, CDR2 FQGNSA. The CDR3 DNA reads TGTGCCAGCAGCTCACAGGCCGGGAACACTGAAGCTTTCTTT. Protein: CASSSQAGNTEAFF.

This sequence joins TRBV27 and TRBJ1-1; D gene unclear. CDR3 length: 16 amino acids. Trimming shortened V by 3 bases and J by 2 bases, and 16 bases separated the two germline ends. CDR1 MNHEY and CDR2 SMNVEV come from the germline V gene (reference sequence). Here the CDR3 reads CASSFVRIGVNTEAFF. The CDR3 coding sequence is TGTGCCAGCAGTTTTGTTCGTATTGGGGTAAACACTGAAGCTTTCTTT.

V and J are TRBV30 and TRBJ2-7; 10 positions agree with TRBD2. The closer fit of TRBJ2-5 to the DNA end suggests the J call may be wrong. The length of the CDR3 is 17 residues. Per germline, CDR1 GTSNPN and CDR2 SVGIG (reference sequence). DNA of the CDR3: TGTGCCTGGAGTGTGGGGTGGACTAGCGGATTCCAAGAGACCCAGTACTTC. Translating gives CAWSVGWTSGFQETQYF.

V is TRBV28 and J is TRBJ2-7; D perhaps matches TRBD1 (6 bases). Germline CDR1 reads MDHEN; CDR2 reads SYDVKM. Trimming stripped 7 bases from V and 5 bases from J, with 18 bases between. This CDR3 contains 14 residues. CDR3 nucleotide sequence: TGTGCCAGCACCGCCAGTTTTGGGGGCCACGAGCAGTACTTC. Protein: CASTASFGGHEQYF.

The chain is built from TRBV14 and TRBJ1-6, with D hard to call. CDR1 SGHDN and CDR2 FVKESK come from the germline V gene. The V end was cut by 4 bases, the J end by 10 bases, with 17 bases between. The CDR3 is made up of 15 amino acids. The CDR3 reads CASSPMSPRGSPLHF. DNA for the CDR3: TGTGCCAGCAGCCCCATGTCGCCGCGAGGGTCACCCCTCCACTTT.

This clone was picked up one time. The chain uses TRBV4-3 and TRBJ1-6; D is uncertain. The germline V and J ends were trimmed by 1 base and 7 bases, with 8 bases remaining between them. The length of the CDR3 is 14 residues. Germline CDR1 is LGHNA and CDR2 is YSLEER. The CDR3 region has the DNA TGCGCCAGCAGCCAAGCCGACTCCAATTCACCCCTCCACTTT. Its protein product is CASSQADSNSPLHF.

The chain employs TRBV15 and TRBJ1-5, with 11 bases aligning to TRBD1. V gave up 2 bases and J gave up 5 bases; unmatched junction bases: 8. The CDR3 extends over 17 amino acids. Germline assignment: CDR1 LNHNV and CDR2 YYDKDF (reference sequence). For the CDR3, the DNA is TGTGCCACCAGCAGATACGGGACAGGGGGACGGGATCAGCCCCAGCATTTT. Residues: CATSRYGTGGRDQPQHF.

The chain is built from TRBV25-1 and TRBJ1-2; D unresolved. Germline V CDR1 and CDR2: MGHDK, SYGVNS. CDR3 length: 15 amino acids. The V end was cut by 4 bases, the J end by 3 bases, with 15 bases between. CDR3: CASSGRDGPDYGYTF. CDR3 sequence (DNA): TGTGCCAGCAGTGGACGCGACGGCCCTGACTATGGCTACACCTTC.